The T cell receptor beta chain under discussion was sequenced for a study of blood T cell repertoires in COVID-19. Assay: immunoSEQ multiplex PCR; the TCRdb copy retains only in-frame clones and omits some. The sample lists roughly 310,000 clones, roughly 90% occurring once. On this clone: Germline and junction disagree at one end, which may indicate a read error.

Germline-derived CDR1 and CDR2 are SGHDN and FVKESK. The CDR3 is 11 amino acids. The clonotype was recovered from a woman aged 45-59 years with active or convalescent COVID-19. Sequencing used peripheral blood. The J gene is TRBJ1-1, the V gene TRBV14; D is perhaps TRBD1 (5 bases). CDR3 sequence: CASSSLAGPTF. CDR3 DNA: TGTGCCAGCAGCTCCCTTGCGGGGCCGACCTTT.